Described below is a single T cell receptor beta chain sequence and its context. Its antigen is unknown. These data come from a study of vaccination and CD4 T cells after COVID-19. At the level of the study: After nasal swab PCR-confirmed SARS-CoV-2, roughly 9 convalescents had mild disease and one severe. Findings of the study overall: Spike mono-reactivity applied to 304 of 307 vaccine-specific clones detected in convalescent patients.

MiXCR, run by TCRdb on the PCR reads, gives a single entry per CDR3 protein. Of tens of thousands of distinct CDR3 sequences in the sample, 50% to 70% were seen once. The J segment lost 7 bases and the V segment lost 8 bases, leaving 12 bases of the junction unmatched. This CDR3 is built from 17 residues. The germline gives CDR1 ENHRY, CDR2 SYGVKD. This sample comprised CD4+ T cells from blood, obtained before SARS-CoV-2 vaccination. This chain uses TRBV10-3 with TRBJ2-2; 14 nucleotides align to TRBD2. This sequence was found in a human donor who had recovered from COVID-19. CDR3 in DNA: TGTGCCATCCAGGCACCTACCGGGACTAGCGGGAGCGGGGAGCTGTTTTTT. This sequence encodes CAIQAPTGTSGSGELFF.